The clone carrying this T cell receptor beta chain was counted at least ten times. What was amplified from RNA transcripts were TCR beta CDR3 regions. With the HTBI primer set, the TCR CDR3 went through a first round of RT-PCR. TCRdb independently ran MiXCR on the multiplex PCR reads; one entry per CDR3 protein. The profile shows hundreds of thousands of distinct CDR3 sequences, 11% to 15% of them singletons. Every diagnosis used clinical symptoms, serum thyroxine and TRAb, thyroid ultrasound and orbital computed tomography. The source of the sample is a study of T cells in Graves' hyperthyroidism and ophthalmopathy. This TCR derives from a woman aged 18-30 years with Graves' hyperthyroidism. Sequencing was done on a sample of blood.

CDR3 DNA sequence: TGCAGTGCTAACCGGGGATTTTTGAACACTGAAGCTTTCTTT. It translates to CSANRGFLNTEAFF. The V and J genes are TRBV20-1 and TRBJ1-1, with D hard to call. The V end was cut by 4 bases, the J end by 0 bases, with 12 bases between. The CDR3 sequence is 14 residues long. CDR1 is DFQATT and CDR2 is SNEGSKA in the germline V gene (reference sequence).